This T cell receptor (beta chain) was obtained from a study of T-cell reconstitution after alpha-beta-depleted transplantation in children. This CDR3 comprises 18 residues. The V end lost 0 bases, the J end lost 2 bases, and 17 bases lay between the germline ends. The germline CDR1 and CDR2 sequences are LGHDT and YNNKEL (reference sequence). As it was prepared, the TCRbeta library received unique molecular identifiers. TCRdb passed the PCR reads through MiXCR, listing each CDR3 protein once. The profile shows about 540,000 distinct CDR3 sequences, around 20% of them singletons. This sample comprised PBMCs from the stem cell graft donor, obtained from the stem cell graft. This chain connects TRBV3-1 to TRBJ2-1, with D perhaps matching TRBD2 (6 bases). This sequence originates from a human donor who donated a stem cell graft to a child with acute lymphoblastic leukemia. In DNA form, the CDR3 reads TGTGCCAGCAGCCAAGACCCGGAGGGACTTTTTACCTACAATGAGCAGTTCTTC. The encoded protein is CASSQDPEGLFTYNEQFF.